These 8 T cell receptor beta chains were all obtained from the same sample, sequenced in a study of T cells in Graves' hyperthyroidism and ophthalmopathy. Researchers took RNA transcripts and amplified the TCR beta CDR3 regions from them. The study used the HTBI primer set for a first-round RT-PCR of the TCR CDR3. TCRdb re-called the multiplex PCR reads with MiXCR, one entry per CDR3 protein. The table lists around 350,000 distinct CDR3 sequences, roughly 15% of them singletons. The sample consisted of blood. The receptors derive from a young woman with Graves' ophthalmopathy.

The chain joins TRBV19 to TRBJ1-6, with 10 bases aligning to TRBD1. Germline V gene sequence: CDR1 LNHDA, CDR2 SQIVND (reference sequence). V lost 9 bases to trimming and J lost 9 bases; unmatched junction nucleotides: 11. The CDR3 loop spans 15 amino acids. CDR3 nucleotides: TGTGCCAGGCAGCCCAGGGACAGGGGATCTTCACCCCTCCACTTT. Its translation is CARQPRDRGSSPLHF.

This clonotype was recorded many times. The chain couples TRBV5-6 to TRBJ2-7; 9 positions match TRBD1. Germline V lookup: CDR1 SGHDT, CDR2 YYEEEE. CDR3 length equals 14 residues. Trimming cost V 4 bases and J 3 bases; bases outside gene matches: 5. CDR3 coding DNA: TGTGCCAGCAGCCCGGGACAGGGTTACTACGAGCAGTACTTC. Protein product: CASSPGQGYYEQYF.

V usage is TRBV3-1 and J usage is TRBJ2-2; TRBD2 matches at 10 bases. This CDR3 is 15 amino acids long. The germline V gene has CDR1 LGHDT and CDR2 YNNKEL (reference sequence). With V trimmed by 7 bases and J by 1 base, 3 bases remained unmatched. CDR3 in amino acids: CASKRTSGNTGELFF. In nucleotides, the CDR3 is TGTGCCAGCAAACGGACTAGCGGGAACACCGGGGAGCTGTTTTTT. The full variable domain, completed using reference TRBV3-1 and TRBJ2-2, is DTAVSQTPKYLVTQMGNDKSIKCEQNLGHDTMYWYKQDSKKFLKIMFSYNNKELIINETVPNRFSPKSPDKAHLNLHINSLELGDSAVYFCASKRTSGNTGELFFGEGSRLTVL.

This clonotype was seen only a few times. This chain joins TRBV7-9 and TRBJ1-5; a weak D match, TRBD1 (6 bases). CDR3 size: 16 residues. The V end lost 0 bases, the J end lost 4 bases, and 13 bases lay between the germline ends. Germline-derived CDR1 and CDR2 are SEHNR and FQNEAQ (reference sequence). In DNA, the CDR3 is TGTGCCAGCAGCTTAGCGACCGACAGGAGTAATCAGCCCCAGCATTTT. Translated, it gives CASSLATDRSNQPQHF.

The J gene is TRBJ2-7, the V gene TRBV19; weak D call: TRBD1 (6 bases). This CDR3 region has 14 residues. V lost 4 bases to trimming and J lost 6 bases, with 16 bases between them. Germline CDR1 LNHDA, CDR2 SQIVND (reference sequence). Here the CDR3 reads CASSSDRITCEQYF. CDR3 sequence (DNA): TGTGCCAGTAGTAGCGACAGGATCACCTGCGAGCAGTACTTC.

The V and J genes are TRBV9 and TRBJ2-2, with D perhaps being TRBD1 or TRBD2 (5 bases each). CDR1 and CDR2 (germline): SGDLS, YYNGEE. CDR3 length: 17 residues. V gave up 0 bases and J gave up 1 base, with 13 bases separating them. The CDR3, as DNA: TGTGCCAGCAGCGTAGACCGGGGCCAAATGAACACCGGGGAGCTGTTTTTT. It yields the protein CASSVDRGQMNTGELFF.

This clonotype came up many times. This chain links TRBV12-3 or TRBV12-4 with TRBJ1-1; maybe TRBD1 (5 bases). V was clipped by 10 bases and J by 0 bases, with 9 bases between them. The CDR3 has 12 amino acids. The CDR3 here is CATEGLNTEAFF. The CDR3 DNA reads as TGTGCCACCGAGGGGCTGAACACTGAAGCTTTCTTT.

This rearrangement joins TRBV9 to TRBJ1-5; maybe TRBD1 (5 bases). Trimming took off 4 bases at V and 6 bases at J, with 17 bases between the two ends. CDR3 length: 15 amino acids. The germline gives CDR1 SGDLS, CDR2 YYNGEE. CDR3 residues: CASSSGGTPSQPQHF. In nucleotides, the CDR3 is TGTGCCAGCAGCAGCGGGGGGACCCCCTCTCAGCCCCAGCATTTT. The variable domain in full, completed from reference TRBV9 and TRBJ1-5, reads DSGVTQTPKHLITATGQRVTLRCSPRSGDLSVYWYQQSLDQGLQFLIQYYNGEERAKGNILERFSAQQFPDLHSELNLSSLELGDSALYFCASSSGGTPSQPQHFGDGTRLSIL.